The 13 T cell receptor beta chains presented below share a single source sample, sequenced in a study of CD8 T cells in ankylosing spondylitis (dated by TCRdb to 2016 to 2017). Libraries were made using 5' RACE. Sequencing instrument: Illumina HiSeq 2500. TCRdb reanalyzed the raw reads on its own, using fastp at Q25 for trimming and MiXCR for clone calling, and kept in-frame beta chains. Identical CDR3 proteins give one entry, which carries the most common genes and DNA. The sample profile shows about 170,000 distinct CDR3 sequences; approximately 20% of them were found once. Clones ranked in the top ten supply about 7.8% of the sample. Sequencing was done on a sample of blood, either unsorted or a sorted T cell fraction (not recorded which). The origin of the receptors is a male donor with ankylosing spondylitis or in good health (not recorded which).

This clonotype was counted at least ten times. The chain carries TRBV20-1 and TRBJ2-3, with D perhaps TRBD1 (6 bases). The CDR3 loop spans 13 amino acids. V lost 3 bases and J lost 3, with 10 bases in between. CDR1 and CDR2 from the germline V gene are DFQATT and SNEGSKA (reference sequence). The CDR3, as DNA: TGCAGTGCTAGGGCGCAGGGGACAGATACGCAGTATTTT. The encoded protein is CSARAQGTDTQYF.

This clonotype was seen ten or more times. This chain joins TRBV24-1 and TRBJ2-1; TRBD1 aligns across 8 bases. The CDR3 has 15 amino acids. Germline V gene lookup returns CDR1 KGHDR and CDR2 SFDVKD. After removal of 9 bases from V and 7 bases from J, the junction contained 13 bases not matched to a gene. This chain's CDR3 is CATGTGLLVWNEQFF. The CDR3 DNA reads as TGTGCCACCGGGACAGGATTGTTGGTCTGGAATGAGCAGTTCTTC.

This sequence joins TRBV20-1 and TRBJ2-3; 9 bases map to TRBD1. Germline CDR1 is DFQATT and CDR2 is SNEGSKA (reference sequence). The CDR3 has 12 amino acids. V lost 5 bases, J lost 4 bases, and 1 base stayed unmatched. CDR3 nucleotide sequence: TGCAGTGCTGGGGACAGGGCAGATACGCAGTATTTT. It is translated as CSAGDRADTQYF.

V usage is TRBV5-6 and J usage is TRBJ2-2; D ambiguous. Germline-derived CDR1 and CDR2 are SGHDT and YYEEEE. The V end was cut by 4 bases, the J end by 7 bases, with 8 bases between. This CDR3 contains 12 residues. CDR3 DNA sequence: TGTGCCAGCAGCCGCGCAAACGGGGAGCTGTTTTTT. Amino acid sequence: CASSRANGELFF.

The chain combines TRBV5-1 with TRBJ2-2; D not certain. CDR3 size: 15 residues. V gave up 0 bases and J gave up 3 bases, with 9 bases separating them. The V gene's germline CDR1 is SGHRS and CDR2 YFSETQ. CDR3 protein: CASSLAGWDTGELFF. The CDR3 nucleotides are TGCGCCAGCAGCTTGGCCGGGTGGGACACCGGGGAGCTGTTTTTT.

This clonotype turned up a few times. This sequence joins TRBV12-3 or TRBV12-4 and TRBJ1-4; 9 positions agree with TRBD1. Losses at the gene ends were 5 bases for V and 8 bases for J; bases not matched to a gene: 6. This CDR3 has 14 residues. Here the CDR3 reads CASSPQGAREKLFF. The CDR3 DNA is TGTGCCAGCAGTCCACAGGGGGCGAGGGAAAAACTGTTTTTT.

This clonotype was seen repeatedly, ten times or more. The V call is TRBV7-3, the J call TRBJ2-3; D might be TRBD2 (6 bases). Trimming shortened V by 4 bases and J by 1 base, and 15 bases separated the two germline ends. Germline V gives CDR1 SGHTA, CDR2 FQGTGA. The CDR3 totals 16 residues. The CDR3 protein is CASSSSGGAGTDTQYF. CDR3 coding DNA: TGTGCCAGCAGCTCCTCGGGCGGGGCGGGCACAGATACGCAGTATTTT.

This clonotype has a handful of counts. V gene TRBV5-1 combines with J gene TRBJ2-7; tentative D call: TRBD1 (6 bases). V was pared by 3 bases and J by 4 bases, with 11 bases between. The germline CDR1 and CDR2 sequences are SGHRS and YFSETQ. The CDR3 contains 13 residues. This CDR3 is CASSSDRRYEQYF. CDR3 DNA: TGCGCCAGCAGCTCCGACAGGAGGTACGAGCAGTACTTC.

There are many counts of this clonotype. V and J are TRBV29-1 and TRBJ1-1; TRBD1 agrees at 11 bases. After removal of 7 bases from V and 5 bases from J, the junction contained 3 bases not matched to a gene. The CDR3 has 12 amino acids. Germline lookup yields CDR1 SQVTM and CDR2 ANQGSEA. In nucleotides, the CDR3 is TGCAGCGGAGGGACAGGGGGGACTGAAGCTTTCTTT. Translating gives CSGGTGGTEAFF.

This clonotype appeared a few times. The chain couples TRBV12-3 or TRBV12-4 to TRBJ2-1; D perhaps matches TRBD2 (6 bases). This CDR3 has 14 amino acids. With 3 bases removed from V and 8 bases from J, the gap between germline ends came to 14 bases. DNA of the CDR3: TGTGCCAGCAGTTTCGGGAGCAGGGCCGATGAGCAGTTCTTC. This codes for CASSFGSRADEQFF.

In this sample, this clonotype turned up many times. The rearrangement joins TRBV20-1 to TRBJ2-7; TRBD1 is a possible D gene (7 bases). Per germline, CDR1 DFQATT and CDR2 SNEGSKA (reference sequence). The CDR3 totals 15 residues. V was trimmed by 2 bases and J by 3 bases, leaving 17 bases between them. The CDR3 bases are TGCAGTGCTAGAAAAACAGGGGACTTATTCTACGAGCAGTACTTC. It encodes CSARKTGDLFYEQYF.

This clonotype appeared once. This rearrangement joins TRBV2 to TRBJ2-3; possible D gene TRBD1, 6 bases. The V gene lost 7 bases and the J gene lost 5 bases, with 22 bases spanning the gap. Germline V gene lookup returns CDR1 SNHLY and CDR2 FYNNEI. The CDR3 contains 16 residues. The CDR3 loop is CASKARGRRRVDTQYF. CDR3 sequence (DNA): TGTGCCAGCAAAGCCAGGGGCCGCCGACGCGTAGATACGCAGTATTTT.

This clonotype was seen only a few times. The chain has TRBV29-1 and TRBJ2-3, with 10 bases that match TRBD1. The CDR3 runs to 15 residues. V lost 4 bases, J lost 1 base, and 5 bases stayed unmatched. The germline V gene has CDR1 SQVTM and CDR2 ANQGSEA. The CDR3: CSVGAGTGGTDTQYF. CDR3 nucleotide sequence: TGCAGCGTTGGAGCCGGGACAGGGGGCACAGATACGCAGTATTTT.